This record concerns one T cell receptor beta chain sequence. This receptor's antigen is unknown. No much larger clone exists at a distance of one base, and base qualities are not known. Preparation of the library involved the immunoSEQ multiplex PCR assay. The multiplex PCR relied on a mix of 60 forward primers for TCR Vbeta segments and 13 reverse primers for TCR Jbeta segments. The CDR3 region of rearranged TCR beta genes was amplified from genomic DNA with a multiplex PCR assay. The amplified TCR beta libraries were sequenced on the Illumina HiSeq System as 87-base-pair reads. Per the source publication's procedure: A later analysis counted 65 million to 90 million unique TCR beta chains across the 600 to 850 repertoires, and some 12 million of these chains were shared by at least two donors. Raw reads were error-corrected and collapsed into unique sequences by a nearest-neighbor algorithm in which closely related sequences were merged to remove PCR and sequencing errors. Alignment of CDR3 sequences to IMGT reference sequences was used to assign V, D and J gene segments. For a sequence to be retained, at least a six-nucleotide match to both a V gene segment and a J gene segment was required. Rearrangements were called productive when the CDR3 lacked stop codons and stayed in frame with V and J; all others were non-productive. CDR3 was defined according to IMGT convention as the region running from the second conserved V-encoded cysteine to the conserved J-encoded phenylalanine. Sequences without an unambiguous match to a single V gene segment were excluded from the earlier analysis of several hundred of the donors. In an earlier analysis of approximately 610 of the donors, V segments were called functional above 56.7% productive rearrangements and were called segregating when the between-donor standard deviation exceeded 5%. A statistical classification framework was built to diagnose cytomegalovirus status from the catalog of TCR beta chain sequences. V and J gene assignment, in a later analysis, came from comparing TCR nucleotide sequences with IMGT/GENE-DB human TR gene sequences. A later analysis assigned CDR3 sequences and most-parsimonious VDJ recombination scenarios with the TCRdist pipeline. In a later analysis, each TCR beta chain was defined by its CDR3 amino acid sequence together with its V-gene family, and reads without a unique V-gene family were excluded. To address suspected cross-contamination and a sequencing artifact, a later analysis removed several hundred highly shared, low-generation-probability nucleotide sequences. In a later analysis, a clonal expansion index for each public chain was calculated from normalized within-repertoire ranks of inferred template counts. In a later analysis, generation probabilities were computed using a VDJ recombination model fitted to out-of-frame rearrangements, and the results were checked against IGoR. In a later analysis, hypergeometric tests were used to score TCR-TCR, TCR-HLA and TCR-CMV co-occurrence, with a repertoire-size bias correction applied to TCR pairs. To estimate false discovery rates, a later analysis permuted the HLA or CMV assignments 20 times. In a later analysis, co-occurring TCRs were grouped using DBSCAN, and TCRdist sequence similarity was added for clustering within HLA-allele-positive subsets. Co-occurrence clustering excluded repertoires with fewer than 30,000 or more than 120,000 public chains, plus five with anomalous nucleotide sharing. Drawn from immuneACCESS, this table holds only the in-frame rearrangements with V and J called that TCRdb kept. Clones are partly lost; checked studies trace under half to an unresolved V gene and leave the rest unexplained. The V and J calls and clone size are taken from that table; D and trimming were inferred from the DNA. Counted in this sample were 180,000 or so clones; around 80% of them appeared once. 1.9% of the sample lies in the top ten.

This sample is drawn from a study of cytomegalovirus exposure and HLA in healthy donors (dated by TCRdb to between 2016 and 2019). Regarding the complete study: In an earlier analysis of 450 to 750 of the donors, under 300 Gb of sequence data and some 120 million unique TCR beta sequences from about 179 million T cells were reported. Approximately 310 gigabases of sequencing data and approximately 93 million unique TCR sequences were included in an early release covering about 700 HLA-typed donors. The genetic ancestry cluster associated with self-reported Caucasian donors included roughly 84% of the roughly 400 genotyped donors. The study aimed to test whether cataloging public T cell receptors could reveal signatures of past pathogen exposure. The study profiled the T cell repertoires of about 640 subjects by immunosequencing and related them to cytomegalovirus serostatus. A separate validation cohort of roughly 120 different subjects was used in addition to the 666-subject first cohort. High-throughput TCR immunosequencing, statistical association of individual TCRs with disease status, and machine learning were combined to predict cytomegalovirus infection status. A later analysis re-analyzed previously published TCR beta repertoires from roughly 690 donors and added high-resolution HLA genotyping to study TCR occurrence patterns. The later analysis used no new phenotypic data to find candidate immune exposures, relying instead on TCR beta sequences and their occurrence across donors. To decide whether each TCR beta V gene segment behaved as functional or pseudogenic, an earlier analysis of some 580 of the donors relied on high-throughput TCR beta sequencing. Donor age, sex, ethnicity and CMV serostatus were compiled together with the repertoire data. A later genetic analysis used genome-wide SNP genotypes for about 65% of the 666 donors, treating that subset as a discovery cohort. All discovery cohort repertoires had been generated on a single sequencing platform. HLA typing covered class I and class II loci at four-digit resolution. Typing coverage varied by locus: roughly 629-640 donors for A, B, C, DRB1 and DQB1; roughly 500 for DQA1; around 570 for DPA1; roughly 450 for DPB1. Roughly five DR-DQ haplotypes were treated as single units for association and clustering because of strong linkage in the cohort. Among 398 genotyped donors of the cohort, an average of around 240,000 unique TCR beta nucleotide sequences were sequenced per donor, roughly 20% of them non-productive. Results the study describes overall, beyond this receptor: HLA typing was unavailable for some donors at each locus, so association tests used only the typed subset. In vitro tests confirmed that a few of the cytomegalovirus-associated TCR beta chains recognize cytomegalovirus antigens. Correlated functional status among segregating V segments might be attributable to linkage disequilibrium, but an unknown experimental factor could not be ruled out. In both the original and validation cohorts, the classifier was reported to diagnose cytomegalovirus status with high specificity and sensitivity. While some public TCRs were present in many individuals, most TCR sequences turned up only very rarely across donors. An association between a missense DCLRE1C variant and V-gene and J-gene trimming of TCR beta chains was found in a later genetic analysis and replicated in an independent cohort. The 87-base-pair reads could not distinguish some IMGT-functional V segments, including TRBV6-2 and TRBV6-3, so those segments were excluded. According to a later analysis, parvovirus B19, influenza, CMV and Epstein-Barr virus appeared linked to several top co-occurrence clusters. A group of highly shared sequence variants was considered likely to be a technical artifact of the sequencing pipeline. Roughly uniform sequencing depth across donors was assumed in presence/absence analyses, although this assumption may not hold. Specific HLA alleles were associated with 18,000 or so TCR beta sequences at a false discovery rate of 0.05 in a later analysis. The authors suggested that the approach could potentially be extended to other disease states and immunological phenotypes. Because counts were too low, 15 to 20 rarely observed V segments, including chromosome 9 orphons, were excluded from the earlier analysis of several hundred of the donors. A further reported finding was that TCR beta sequences accurately predicted the HLA-A and HLA-B alleles for most subjects in the first cohort. In a later analysis, the rate of TCR association differed among HLA loci, with DRB1 alleles having the most associated TCRs and HLA-C alleles having the fewest. In a later analysis, most CMV-associated TCR beta chains were found to appear HLA-restricted, with HLA associations seemingly driven largely by CMV exposure. In an earlier analysis of around 500 of the donors, most TCR beta V segments appeared in productive rearrangements about 90% or about 30% of the time, broadly matching IMGT annotations. This cohort had only TCR beta chains sequenced, and the lack of alpha or paired-chain data limited which features could be detected. The only immune exposure information available for the cohort was CMV serostatus. A later analysis found that HLA-associated TCR beta chains were more clonally expanded and had lower generation probabilities than equally common non-associated chains. In the study, around 160 TCR beta chains were listed as associated with cytomegalovirus. Assigning TCR associations to individual alleles was difficult when HLA alleles, especially DR and DQ, strongly co-occurred. A later genetic analysis reported fewer N-insertions in productive TCRs among donors in an Asian-associated ancestry cluster than the roughly 640-donor mean.

The cohort consisted of 666 healthy bone marrow donors. At the time of sampling, all cohort members were nominally healthy, though unrecorded immune exposures were likely present. The donor tested CMV seronegative, placing the donor among the 350 to 400 seronegative members of the cohort. A peripheral blood sample was provided by each donor, and peripheral blood mononuclear cells were used for TCR beta sequencing. Genomic DNA extraction from the blood cell samples was performed with the Qiagen DNeasy Blood Extraction Kit. At the junction V is shortened by 4 bases and J by 6 bases, with 19 bases in between. The CDR3 measures 16 amino acids from cysteine to phenylalanine. The read is trimmed to its CDR3 DNA, 48 bases read in frame from base 1. Via the germline V gene (reference sequence), CDR1 is MNHNY and CDR2 SVGAGI.

Recombination joined TRBV6-6 with TRBJ2-1; TRBD2 is a possible D gene, resting on 6 matching bases. This receptor was taken from a young woman in good health and CMV-seronegative. Sequencing used PBMCs. The CDR3 protein is CASSFFGTPDGNEQFF. The nucleotide sequence is given as TGTGCCAGCAGTTTCTTCGGGACTCCTGATGGCAATGAGCAGTTCTTC.